This TCR beta chain was captured in a study of CD8 T cells in Susac syndrome. Sequencing of TCR beta, carried out with a high-throughput approach, was applied to CD8+ and CD4+ T cells from the blood. Germline values: CDR1 SGHRS, CDR2 YFSETQ. The CDR3 contains 16 residues. J was trimmed by 1 base and V by 1 base; bases with no gene match: 7. Reverse transcription of about 0.5 to 1 ug RNA used random hexamers. immunoSEQ multiplex PCR amplified TCR beta CDR3 across 54 Vbeta, 13 Jbeta. TCRdb reprocessed the immunoSEQ multiplex PCR reads with MiXCR, giving one entry per CDR3 protein. The sample yields just over 300,000 distinct CDR3 sequences, 92% seen once.

This TCR came from a human donor with multiple sclerosis. The sequenced sample was CD4+ T cells from PBMCs. The rearrangement uses TRBV5-1 and TRBJ2-5, with 7 bases lining up with TRBD1. The CDR3 is CASSLSGGRPQETQYF. The CDR3 DNA sequence: TGCGCCAGCAGCTTGTCAGGGGGACGACCCCAAGAGACCCAGTACTTC.